Listed below are T cell receptor beta chains from one sample, sequenced in a study of response to subunit inactivated influenza vaccine. TCRdb reprocessed the RT-PCR reads with MiXCR, giving one entry per CDR3 protein. The table shows approximately 200,000 distinct CDR3 sequences, with around 14% occurring only once. The sequencing used CD8+ T cells sorted from PBMCs, collected approximately 5 days after vaccination. Source of these receptors: a man aged 45-60 years who received an inactivated influenza vaccine. The conserved cysteine and the conserved F or W are not part of the CDR3 here.

v_call	cdr3_length	j_call	cdr3_aa
TRBV3-1	14	TRBJ2-3	ASSQDSTGALYTQY
TRBV12-3/TRBV12-4	15	TRBJ2-5	ASSSPPGLAARETQY
TRBV5-5	13	TRBJ2-1	ASSSEGSGGDEQF
TRBV7-9	14	TRBJ2-7	ASSLGAGTVSYEQY
TRBV9	16	TRBJ2-4	ASSSGTGGRVGKNIQY
TRBV7-2	12	TRBJ2-3	ASSPQGAADTQY
TRBV27	15	TRBJ2-3	ASKNLGIALSTDTQY
TRBV7-9	12	TRBJ2-1	ASSLPQGGDEQF
TRBV29-1	11	TRBJ2-7	SVLAGDSYEQY
TRBV3-1	16	TRBJ2-1	ATCQDRFGRGLGNEQF
TRBV12-3/TRBV12-4	13	TRBJ2-1	ASSSGLAGNNEQF
TRBV5-1	14	TRBJ2-7	ASSLASYPGTYEQY
TRBV10-2	13	TRBJ1-2	ASSEGQGWAYGYT
TRBV29-1	16	TRBJ2-3	SVEDWMGLAGGRDTQY
TRBV2	13	TRBJ2-4	ASSLGPSKGNIQY
TRBV7-6	14	TRBJ2-1	ASSLVAGGGLDEQF
TRBV7-2	16	TRBJ2-5	ASSLAHTDQTPRETQY
TRBV15	17	TRBJ2-5	ATSRDFASGWSEQETQY
TRBV5-1	12	TRBJ2-7	ASSLADRVYEQY
TRBV6-5	13	TRBJ1-5	ASSFAGNSNQPQH
TRBV7-8	11	TRBJ2-7	ASSFGLGYEQY
TRBV6-5	13	TRBJ2-7	ASSYSRPYSYEQY
TRBV20-1	11	TRBJ2-7	SASGVGVYEQY
TRBV5-4	9	TRBJ2-3	ASSLRDTQY
TRBV9	13	TRBJ2-7	ASSPSRDRPYEQY
TRBV29-1	10	TRBJ2-2	SVVRNTGELF
TRBV13	13	TRBJ2-1	ASSLGGQGNNEQF
TRBV12-3/TRBV12-4	12	TRBJ1-3	ASRSTGPGNTIY
TRBV5-1	11	TRBJ2-7	ASSFGTIYEQY
TRBV5-1	14	TRBJ2-7	ASSLKNGVGAYEQY
TRBV20-1	15	TRBJ2-3	SARPLEGLSGRDAQY
TRBV29-1	11	TRBJ1-1	SVEVGGTTEAF
TRBV11-2	12	TRBJ1-1	ASSLYAIRAEAF
TRBV6-5	14	TRBJ2-7	ASSYSTTGSPYEQY
TRBV29-1	9	TRBJ2-7	SVRKGYEQY
TRBV7-2	13	TRBJ2-7	ASSAWTSGPYEQY
TRBV3-1	14	TRBJ1-5	ASSQEPRGRDQPQH
TRBV29-1	6	TRBJ2-1	SANEQF
TRBV2	11	TRBJ2-7	ASWWSDSYEQY
TRBV12-3/TRBV12-4	14	TRBJ1-4	ASSLFGLGSGEKLF
TRBV6-5	11	TRBJ2-7	ASSYSLGGEQY
TRBV10-2	15	TRBJ2-5	ASSGGTGSLLKETQY
TRBV20-1	12	TRBJ2-7	SASGTENSYEQY
TRBV7-6	10	TRBJ2-1	ASSPMGDEQF
TRBV6-5	13	TRBJ1-2	ASSNSQGGTYGYT
TRBV9	11	TRBJ2-1	ASSVEARDEQF
TRBV14	15	TRBJ1-6	ASSQAGYLSYNSPLH
TRBV7-9	14	TRBJ2-5	ASSFGASGREETQY
TRBV5-1	13	TRBJ2-7	ASSSTGGSSYEQY
TRBV7-9	14	TRBJ1-1	ASSLLGQSLDTEAF